The present entry profiles one T cell receptor beta chain with its context. No antigen is known for it. V was trimmed by 3 bases and J by 2 bases, leaving 7 bases between them. There are 13 residues in the CDR3. CDR1 DFQATT and CDR2 SNEGSKA come from the germline V gene (reference sequence). Libraries were prepared by immunoSEQ multiplex PCR; TCRdb keeps only in-frame clonotypes and omits some of them. The profile shows some 150,000 clones, about 90% of them singletons. The data belong to a study of T cell responses to AZD1222 COVID-19 vaccine. Study findings and constraints: Unmutated regions of variants are reportedly targeted by nearly half of spike-specific TCRs. Baseline seropositivity characterized only a handful of AZD1222 recipients. Compared with day 0, the breadth and depth of the Spike-specific TCR repertoire rose significantly after two doses of AZD1222. The study sampled repertoires only after the peak T cell response.

Sequenced here: peripheral blood, sampled on day 0 of MenACWY control vaccination. The V and J genes are TRBV20-1 and TRBJ1-4; D ambiguous. This clonotype originated in an adult in good health. CDR3 bases: TGCAGTGCTAGTATAATGACTAATGAAAAACTGTTTTTT. Protein sequence: CSASIMTNEKLFF.